The TCR beta chain described here comes from a study of radiotherapy plus CTLA-4 blockade in lung cancer. Across the whole study: Across the patients, objective responses occurred in approximately 18%, and disease control in under 35%. General study points: Best predicting response, reportedly, were early blood T cell clone dynamics, with interferon-beta. After treatment with radiotherapy plus ipilimumab, TCR clones that came from the tumor expanded in blood.

Those with chemo-refractory metastatic non-small-cell lung cancer were treated with focal radiation combined with CTLA-4 blockade using ipilimumab. Profiled with immunoSEQ multiplex PCR; TCRdb holds only in-frame clones, not every one. The sample records around 45,000 clones, 70% to 80% being singletons. Concerning this clone: No antigen is known for it.

Germline V gene lookup returns CDR1 SGDLS and CDR2 YYNGEE. The CDR3 is 13 residues long. V was pared by 4 bases and J by 8 bases, with 8 bases of the junction left unmatched. The TCR originated in a human donor with non-small cell lung cancer who had stable disease on radiotherapy plus ipilimumab. The gene calls are TRBV9 and TRBJ1-1, with 7 positions matching TRBD1. Sequences were derived from peripheral blood, sampled from a patient treated with radiotherapy plus ipilimumab. DNA of the CDR3: TGTGCCAGCAGCCCCGGAGGGGGCGGCGAAGCTTTCTTT. Residues: CASSPGGGGEAFF.